This T cell receptor beta chain derives from a study of T cells in localized non-small cell lung cancer. Sequencing used immunoSEQ multiplex PCR; TCRdb keeps in-frame clones, though not all of them. The data contain some 25,000 clones, about 94% of them singletons. The receptor was derived from a woman aged 35-75 years with stage I lung adenocarcinoma. The starting material was peripheral blood, obtained before any cancer treatment.

CDR3 sequence reads: CAISNGFVDEQYF. The CDR3 region has the DNA TGTGCCATCAGTAACGGGTTCGTCGACGAGCAGTACTTC. The rearrangement uses TRBV10-3 and TRBJ2-7; D unclear. V was cut by 5 bases and J by 5 bases, with 13 bases left in between. This CDR3 has 13 residues. Germline CDR1 and CDR2: ENHRY and SYGVKD.